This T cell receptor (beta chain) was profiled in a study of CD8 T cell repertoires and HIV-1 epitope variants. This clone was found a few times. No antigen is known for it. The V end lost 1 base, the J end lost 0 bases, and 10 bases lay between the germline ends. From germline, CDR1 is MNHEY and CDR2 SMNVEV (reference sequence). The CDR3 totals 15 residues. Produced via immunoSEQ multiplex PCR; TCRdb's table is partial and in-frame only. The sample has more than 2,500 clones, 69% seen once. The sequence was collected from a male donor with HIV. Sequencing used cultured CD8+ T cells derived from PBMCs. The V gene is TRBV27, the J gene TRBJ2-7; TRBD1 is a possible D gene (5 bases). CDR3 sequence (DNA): TGTGCCAGCAGTTTATTGGCAGGGTCCTCCTACGAGCAGTACTTC. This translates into CASSLLAGSSYEQYF.